These T cell receptor beta chains were read from a single sample in a study of blood T cell repertoires in COVID-19. Profiling relied on immunoSEQ multiplex PCR, and the TCRdb table lists in-frame clones only, not all of them. Here the sample spans 400,000 or so clones, 90% being singletons. The sample taken for sequencing was PBMCs or T cells enriched from blood (not recorded which). The origin of the receptors is a man younger than 35 who had recovered from COVID-19. Both conserved end residues are part of each CDR3. A D gene is named only where the DNA matches it firmly. Expanded clones get a size class; other rows say once, few or many, or leave the size out.

j_gene	abundance	d_gene	v_gene	CDR3aa	CDR3nt
TRBJ1-5	NA	NA	TRBV30	CAWSVGGDQPQHF	TGTGCCTGGAGTGTTGGGGGGGACCAGCCCCAGCATTTT
TRBJ1-1	NA	NA	TRBV23-1	CASSREIPGLNTEAFF	TGCGCCAGCAGTCGCGAAATACCGGGATTGAACACTGAAGCTTTCTTT
TRBJ2-7	NA	NA	TRBV4-1	CASSQDSIEGVYEQYF	TGCGCCAGCAGCCAAGATTCCATTGAGGGGGTTTACGAGCAGTACTTC
TRBJ2-7	NA	NA	TRBV5-1	CASSLVEGSAEQYF	TGCGCCAGCAGCTTGGTTGAGGGATCGGCCGAGCAGTACTTC
TRBJ1-1	NA	TRBD1	TRBV19	CASSIDRAGGEAFF	TGTGCCAGTAGTATTGACAGGGCGGGCGGTGAAGCTTTCTTT
TRBJ1-2	NA	NA	TRBV28	CASSSPPGDYGYTF	TGTGCCAGCTCCTCCCCCCCAGGCGACTATGGCTACACCTTC
TRBJ1-2	NA	TRBD1	TRBV30	CAWRGQGRNYGYTF	TGTGCCTGGAGAGGACAGGGGCGTAACTATGGCTACACCTTC
TRBJ2-7	NA	NA	TRBV5-1	CASWGPGSYEQYF	TGCGCCAGCTGGGGACCCGGGAGTTACGAGCAGTACTTC
TRBJ1-3	NA	TRBD1	TRBV5-6	CASSYFLGTGGPGNTIYF	TGTGCCAGCAGCTATTTCCTCGGGACAGGGGGCCCAGGAAACACCATATATTTT
TRBJ1-3	NA	NA	TRBV7-9	CAGEGSRNGNTIYF	TGTGCCGGTGAGGGTTCTCGGAATGGAAACACCATATATTTT
TRBJ1-2	NA	NA	TRBV28	CASSFDIYGYTF	TGTGCCAGCAGTTTTGACATCTATGGCTACACCTTC
TRBJ1-1	NA	TRBD1	TRBV5-4	CASSSAGWGQGGLTEAFF	TGTGCCAGCAGCTCCGCGGGGTGGGGACAGGGTGGTTTGACTGAAGCTTTCTTT
TRBJ2-3	NA	TRBD2	TRBV2	CASNLEREGGEDTQYF	TGTGCCAGCAATCTCGAGCGGGAAGGAGGGGAAGATACGCAGTATTTT
TRBJ1-5	NA	TRBD1	TRBV4-1	CASSQVPGGSQPQHF	TGCGCCAGCAGCCAAGTCCCAGGGGGGAGTCAGCCCCAGCATTTT
TRBJ2-2	NA	TRBD2	TRBV27	CASKLAGGGELFF	TGTGCCAGCAAACTAGCGGGGGGCGGGGAGCTGTTTTTT
TRBJ1-1	NA	NA	TRBV28	CASRGAGASDTEAFF	TGTGCCAGCAGGGGGGCGGGGGCCTCGGACACTGAAGCTTTCTTT
TRBJ1-6	NA	NA	TRBV11-3	CASSLGQSSPLHF	TGTGCCAGCAGCTTAGGACAGTCTTCACCCCTCCACTTT
TRBJ1-1	once	TRBD1	TRBV13	CASSPRTGNTPNTEAFF	TGTGCCAGCAGCCCAAGGACAGGGAATACTCCGAACACTGAAGCTTTCTTT
TRBJ1-1	NA	TRBD1	TRBV14	CASGQGVKGKAEAFF	TGTGCCAGCGGACAGGGGGTAAAGGGGAAGGCTGAAGCTTTCTTT
TRBJ1-2	NA	TRBD1	TRBV12-3/TRBV12-4	CASSGIGGSGYTF	TGTGCCAGCAGTGGGATAGGGGGCTCTGGCTACACCTTC
TRBJ2-3	NA	TRBD2	TRBV5-4	CASSPSGRAADTQYF	TGTGCCAGCAGCCCAAGCGGGAGGGCCGCAGATACGCAGTATTTT
TRBJ2-2	NA	NA	TRBV5-4	CASSLDGGTNTGELFF	TGTGCCAGCAGCTTGGACGGGGGAACGAACACCGGGGAGCTGTTTTTT
TRBJ2-7	NA	TRBD1	TRBV19	CASSIRQGVYEQYF	TGTGCCAGTAGTATCCGACAGGGGGTTTACGAGCAGTACTTC
TRBJ1-5	NA	TRBD1	TRBV9	CASSKTSGQGQPQHF	TGTGCCAGCAGCAAAACCTCTGGACAGGGGCAGCCCCAGCATTTT
TRBJ2-1	NA	TRBD2	TRBV19	CASSGRLAGEVLVYNEQFF	TGTGCCAGTAGTGGCCGACTAGCGGGAGAGGTTCTCGTATACAATGAGCAGTTCTTC
TRBJ2-7	NA	NA	TRBV4-2	CASSHLDTPWEQYF	TGTGCCAGCAGCCACCTCGACACCCCTTGGGAGCAGTACTTC
TRBJ1-3	NA	NA	TRBV5-1	CASSLSPGFGNTIYF	TGCGCCAGCAGCTTGAGTCCGGGGTTCGGAAACACCATATATTTT
TRBJ1-1	NA	NA	TRBV14	CASSQDFGGTEAFF	TGTGCCAGCAGCCAAGATTTCGGGGGGACTGAAGCTTTCTTT
TRBJ2-7	NA	TRBD2	TRBV3-1/TRBV3-2	CASSQVSGRAYEQYF	TGTGCCAGCAGCCAAGTTTCGGGGAGGGCCTACGAGCAGTACTTC
TRBJ2-7	NA	NA	TRBV2	CASSRPGKDYEQYF	TGTGCCAGCAGCCGTCCAGGGAAGGACTACGAGCAGTACTTC
TRBJ2-4	NA	TRBD1	TRBV4-1	CASSQGVRDRVTIQYF	TGCGCCAGCAGCCAAGGAGTCCGGGACAGGGTCACCATTCAGTACTTC
TRBJ2-5	NA	NA	TRBV7-2	CASSWDYQETQYF	TGTGCCAGCAGCTGGGACTACCAAGAGACCCAGTACTTC
TRBJ1-3	once	TRBD1	TRBV11-3	CASSPLVGQGLSGNTIYF	TGTGCCAGCAGCCCGCTTGTGGGACAGGGGCTCTCTGGAAACACCATATATTTT
TRBJ1-6	NA	NA	TRBV3-1/TRBV3-2	CASTLGADSPLHF	TGTGCCAGCACCCTGGGGGCGGATTCACCCCTCCACTTT
TRBJ1-1	NA	NA	TRBV4-1	CASSQPEPGLRAFF	TGCGCCAGCAGCCAGCCCGAGCCGGGACTAAGAGCTTTCTTT
TRBJ2-7	few	NA	TRBV5-1	CASWDPPGDEQYF	TGCGCCAGCTGGGATCCCCCCGGGGACGAGCAGTACTTC
TRBJ1-2	once	NA	TRBV9	CASSPSGGVGYGYTF	TGTGCCAGCAGCCCCTCGGGGGGCGTGGGCTATGGCTACACCTTC
TRBJ1-2	NA	NA	TRBV11-3	CASSFGQHYGYTF	TGTGCCAGCAGCTTCGGACAGCACTATGGCTACACCTTC
TRBJ1-3	once	NA	TRBV5-8	CASSYGRAISGNTIYF	TGTGCCAGCAGTTACGGCAGGGCGATCTCTGGAAACACCATATATTTT
TRBJ1-3	NA	NA	TRBV27	CASSPRATGDTAGNTIYF	TGTGCCAGCAGTCCTCGGGCGACAGGCGATACAGCTGGAAACACCATATATTTT
TRBJ1-1	NA	TRBD1	TRBV29-1	CSVEIQGANTEAFF	TGCAGCGTTGAAATTCAGGGGGCTAACACTGAAGCTTTCTTT
TRBJ2-3	NA	TRBD2	TRBV5-1	CASSLVTSGITDTQYF	TGCGCCAGCAGCTTGGTTACTAGCGGAATCACAGATACGCAGTATTTT
TRBJ2-6	NA	TRBD1	TRBV18	CASSPPGQGLSGANVLTF	TGTGCCAGCTCACCGCCGGGACAGGGTTTATCTGGGGCCAACGTCCTGACTTTC
TRBJ2-2	few	NA	TRBV24-1	CATAGNTGELFF	TGTGCCACCGCGGGAAACACCGGGGAGCTGTTTTTT
TRBJ2-3	NA	NA	TRBV19	CASSFGGTTDTQYF	TGTGCCAGTAGTTTTGGGGGGACCACAGATACGCAGTATTTT
TRBJ2-1	NA	TRBD2	TRBV10-3	CAIRALAGGSYNEQFF	TGTGCCATCAGGGCACTAGCGGGGGGTTCCTACAATGAGCAGTTCTTC
TRBJ1-4	NA	NA	TRBV2	CASSERGGWREKLFF	TGTGCCAGCAGTGAAAGGGGGGGTTGGCGTGAAAAACTGTTTTTT
TRBJ2-7	NA	NA	TRBV10-3	CAISGGNYEQYF	TGTGCCATCAGTGGGGGCAACTACGAGCAGTACTTC
TRBJ2-7	once	NA	TRBV21-1	CASSSPDTGEQYF	TGTGCCAGCAGCTCCCCCGACACGGGAGAGCAGTACTTC
TRBJ2-7	NA	NA	TRBV18	CASSPESHEQYF	TGTGCCAGCTCACCGGAGTCCCACGAGCAGTACTTC
TRBJ2-1	NA	TRBD2	TRBV6-9	CASSLPSGASYNEQFF	TGTGCCAGCAGTCTCCCTAGCGGGGCCTCCTACAATGAGCAGTTCTTC